This T cell receptor (beta chain) was recovered during a study of blood T cell repertoires in COVID-19 (dated by TCRdb to 2018 to 2021). The study in broad terms: Collaborator samples came from the United States, Italy and Spain and covered acute and convalescent phases of COVID-19. The material from the prospective study consisted of cDNA or gDNA derived from T cells, B-cell-depleted T cells, or PBMCs. Deeply sampled blood TCRbeta repertoires from subjects exposed to, actively infected with, or recovered from COVID-19 were included in the dataset. The repertoires were released in a freely available public database meant as a resource for research on the immune response to SARS-CoV-2. The samples were drawn from two sources: the first 160 participants of the ongoing ImmuneRACE study, and over 1,000 subjects contributed by 6 global collaborators. The sample metadata nearly always contained a de-identified subject ID, COVID-19 status, age in years and sex. Where available, HLA class I and class II types were obtained from metadata supplied by the sample provider rather than from assay-based typing. Findings and caveats that apply to the study as a whole: The amount of clinical and demographic metadata varied by source and participant and was provided uncurated.

This clone showed up just a few times. This clone's antigen is unknown. No base qualities exist here, and no much larger clone lies one base off it. The collaborating institutions used their own protocols to collect whole blood in K2EDTA tubes. For TCRbeta analysis, collaborators shipped samples as frozen whole blood, isolated PBMCs, or DNA extracted from either of those sample types. The immunoSEQ Assay, a bias-controlled multiplex PCR, was used to amplify TCRbeta CDR3 regions from genomic DNA. The study's own analysis went as follows. Within the assay, amplification of reference gene primers was used to estimate how many nucleated cells each sample contained. To quantify the absolute abundance of each unique TCRbeta CDR3 rearrangement, sequence reads were collapsed and filtered. For each sample, productive Simpson clonality was calculated as the square root of Simpson's diversity index over productive rearrangements. In TCRdb, the immuneACCESS table is reduced to in-frame sequences with V and J assigned. These tables do not hold every clone; where another copy was compared, an unresolved V gene accounts for under half, and the others remain unexplained. That table is the source of V, J and clone size, and D and trimming were worked out from the DNA. Recorded for this sample are approximately 150,000 clones; around 88% of them occurred a single time. About 1.5% of the sample is in the top ten clones.

As encoded in the germline V gene, CDR1 is MNHEY while CDR2 is SVGAGI. V is cut by 5 bases and J by 2 bases, and the space between the germline ends is 9 bases. The CDR3 runs 13 amino acids, cysteine and phenylalanine included. The retained sequence is limited to the CDR3, 39 bases, with the frame set at the first base. The rearrangement joined TRBV6-5 to TRBJ1-1, with the identity of the D gene unclear. The TCR sequence derives from an older woman with acute or convalescent COVID-19. The sequenced material came from peripheral blood. The CDR3 has the sequence CASSPRQNTEAFF. The DNA sequence is TGTGCCAGCAGTCCAAGACAAAACACTGAAGCTTTCTTT.